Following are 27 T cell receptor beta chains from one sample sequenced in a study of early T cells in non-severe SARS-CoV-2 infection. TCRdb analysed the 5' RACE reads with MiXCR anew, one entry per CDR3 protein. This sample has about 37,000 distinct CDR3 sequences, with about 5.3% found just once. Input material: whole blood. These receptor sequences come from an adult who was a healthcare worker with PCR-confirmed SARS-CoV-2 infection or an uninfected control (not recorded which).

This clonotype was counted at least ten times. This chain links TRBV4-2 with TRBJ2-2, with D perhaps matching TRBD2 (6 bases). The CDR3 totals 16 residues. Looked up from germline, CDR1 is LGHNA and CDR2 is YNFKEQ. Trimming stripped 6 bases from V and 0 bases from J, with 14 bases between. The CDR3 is CASSRGTVSNTGELFF. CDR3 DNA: TGTGCCAGCAGTCGCGGGACGGTTTCGAACACCGGGGAGCTGTTTTTT.

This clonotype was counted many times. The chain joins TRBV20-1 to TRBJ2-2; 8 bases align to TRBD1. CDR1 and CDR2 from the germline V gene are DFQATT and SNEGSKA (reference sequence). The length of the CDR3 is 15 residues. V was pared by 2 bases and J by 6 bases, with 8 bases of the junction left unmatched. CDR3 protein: CSARPGGSEAGELFF. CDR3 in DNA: TGCAGTGCTAGACCAGGGGGCTCGGAGGCCGGGGAGCTGTTTTTT.

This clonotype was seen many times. The CDR3 sequence is CATSAQEGPNTEAFF. The CDR3 nucleotides are TGTGCCACCAGTGCCCAGGAGGGGCCGAACACTGAAGCTTTCTTT. The chain recombines TRBV24-1 with TRBJ1-1, with a weak D call TRBD1 (5 bases). V was clipped by 5 bases and J by 1 base, with 13 bases between them. Germline assignment: CDR1 KGHDR and CDR2 SFDVKD. The CDR3 extends over 15 amino acids.

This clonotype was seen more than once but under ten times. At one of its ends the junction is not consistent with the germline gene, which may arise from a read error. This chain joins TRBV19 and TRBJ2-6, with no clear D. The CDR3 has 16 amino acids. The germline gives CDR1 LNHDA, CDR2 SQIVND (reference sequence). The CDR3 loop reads CASSIGRARGTNVLTF. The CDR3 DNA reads TGTGCCAGTAGTATAGGACGGGCGCGTGGGACCAACGTCCTGACTTTC.

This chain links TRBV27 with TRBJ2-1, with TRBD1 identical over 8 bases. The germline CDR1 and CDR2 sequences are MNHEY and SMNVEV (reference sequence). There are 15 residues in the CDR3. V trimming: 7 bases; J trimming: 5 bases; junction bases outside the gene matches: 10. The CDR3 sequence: CASNPRQGKDNEQFF. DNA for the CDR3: TGTGCCAGCAATCCTCGACAGGGGAAGGACAATGAGCAGTTCTTC.

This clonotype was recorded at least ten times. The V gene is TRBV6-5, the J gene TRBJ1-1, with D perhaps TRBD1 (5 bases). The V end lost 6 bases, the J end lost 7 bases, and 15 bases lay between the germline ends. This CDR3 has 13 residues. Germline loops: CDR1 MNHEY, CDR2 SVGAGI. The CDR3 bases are TGTGCCAGCAGCCAGCCCGGGACGTTTGAAGCTTTCTTT. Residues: CASSQPGTFEAFF.

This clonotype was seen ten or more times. CDR3: CSARALAGSGNEQFF. In DNA form, the CDR3 reads TGCAGTGCTAGAGCGCTAGCGGGATCGGGCAATGAGCAGTTCTTC. The genes are TRBV20-1 and TRBJ2-1; TRBD2 aligns across 9 bases. CDR1 is DFQATT, CDR2 SNEGSKA, per germline (reference sequence). V was clipped by 1 base and J by 6 bases; unmatched bases: 7. The CDR3 loop spans 15 amino acids.

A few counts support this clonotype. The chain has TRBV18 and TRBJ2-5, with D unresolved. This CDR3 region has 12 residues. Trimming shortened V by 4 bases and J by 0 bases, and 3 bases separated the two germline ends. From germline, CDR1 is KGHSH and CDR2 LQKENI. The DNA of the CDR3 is TGTGCCAGCTCACTTTACCAAGAGACCCAGTACTTC. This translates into CASSLYQETQYF.

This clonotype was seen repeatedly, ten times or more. CDR3 amino acids: CASSGNRAGANVLTF. CDR3 nucleotides: TGTGCCAGCAGTGGGAACAGGGCTGGGGCCAACGTCCTGACTTTC. The chain employs TRBV6-1 and TRBJ2-6; TRBD1 is a possible D gene (6 bases). This CDR3 is 15 amino acids long. Germline CDR1 MNHNS, CDR2 SASEGT. V was cut by 4 bases and J by 2 bases, with 9 bases left in between.

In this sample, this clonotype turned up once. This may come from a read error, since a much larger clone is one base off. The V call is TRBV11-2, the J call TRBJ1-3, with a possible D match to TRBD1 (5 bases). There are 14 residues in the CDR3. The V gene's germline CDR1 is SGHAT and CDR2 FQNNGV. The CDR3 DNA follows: TGTGCCGGCAGCCTGGGGACTTCTGGAAACACCATATATTTT. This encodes CAGSLGTSGNTIYF.

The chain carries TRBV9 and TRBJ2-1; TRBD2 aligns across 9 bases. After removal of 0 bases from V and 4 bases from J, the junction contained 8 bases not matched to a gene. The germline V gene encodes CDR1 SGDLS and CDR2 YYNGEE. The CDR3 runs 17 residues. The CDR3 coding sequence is TGTGCCAGCAGCGTAGAAGGGGCTAGCGGGGTTTACAATGAGCAGTTCTTC. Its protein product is CASSVEGASGVYNEQFF.

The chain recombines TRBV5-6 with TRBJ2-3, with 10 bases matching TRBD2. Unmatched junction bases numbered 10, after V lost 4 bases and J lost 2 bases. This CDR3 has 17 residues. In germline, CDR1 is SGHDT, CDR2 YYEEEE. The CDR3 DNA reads TGTGCCAGCAGCGGAAGCCTCACTAGCGGGGCCACAGATACGCAGTATTTT. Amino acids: CASSGSLTSGATDTQYF.

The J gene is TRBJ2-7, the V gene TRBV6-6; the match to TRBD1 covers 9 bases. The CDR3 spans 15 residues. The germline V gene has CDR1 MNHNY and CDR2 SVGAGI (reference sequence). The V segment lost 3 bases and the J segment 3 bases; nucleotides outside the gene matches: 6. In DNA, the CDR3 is TGTGCCAGCAGTTATTCCTGGACAGGGGACTACGAGCAGTACTTC. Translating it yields CASSYSWTGDYEQYF.

The CDR3 DNA sequence: TGTGCCAGCAGCGCGTCAACAGGACCCGGCTACACCTTC. Its protein product is CASSASTGPGYTF. The chain employs TRBV9 and TRBJ1-2; weak D call: TRBD1 (5 bases). This CDR3 region has 13 residues. The V end was cut by 3 bases, the J end by 8 bases, with 14 bases between. Germline V lookup: CDR1 SGDLS, CDR2 YYNGEE.

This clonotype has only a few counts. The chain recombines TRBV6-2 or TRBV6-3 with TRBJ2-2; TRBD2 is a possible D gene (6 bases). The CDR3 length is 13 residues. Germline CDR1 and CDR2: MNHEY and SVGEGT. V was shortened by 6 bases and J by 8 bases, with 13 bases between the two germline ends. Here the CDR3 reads CASSQRTKGELFF. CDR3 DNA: TGTGCCAGCAGCCAACGGACTAAGGGGGAGCTGTTTTTT.

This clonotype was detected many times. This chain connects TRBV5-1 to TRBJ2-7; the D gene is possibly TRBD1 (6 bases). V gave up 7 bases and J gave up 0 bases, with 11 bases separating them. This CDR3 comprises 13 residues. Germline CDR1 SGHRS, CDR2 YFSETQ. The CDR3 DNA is TGCGCCAGCGGTGAGGGGGTCTCCTACGAGCAGTACTTC. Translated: CASGEGVSYEQYF.

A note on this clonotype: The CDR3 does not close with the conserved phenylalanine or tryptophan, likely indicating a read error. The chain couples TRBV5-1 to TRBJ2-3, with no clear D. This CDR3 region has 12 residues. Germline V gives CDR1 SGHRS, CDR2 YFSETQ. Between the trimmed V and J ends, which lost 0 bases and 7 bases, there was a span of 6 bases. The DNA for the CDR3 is TGCGCCAGCAGCTTGGACGGAAATACGCAGTATTCT. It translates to CASSLDGNTQYS.

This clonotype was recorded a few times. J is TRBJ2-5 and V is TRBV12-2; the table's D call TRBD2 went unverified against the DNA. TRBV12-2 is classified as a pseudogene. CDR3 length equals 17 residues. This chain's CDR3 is CASRSGLADASKETQYF. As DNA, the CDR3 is TGTGCAAGTCGCTCCGGACTAGCTGACGCCTCAAAGGAGACCCAGTACTTC.

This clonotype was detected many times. This chain's CDR3 is CASSLRAGLSEQYF. In nucleotides, the CDR3 is TGTGCCAGCAGTTTAAGGGCAGGCCTAAGCGAGCAGTACTTC. The chain employs TRBV12-3 or TRBV12-4 and TRBJ2-7; D not certain. The V end was cut by 2 bases, the J end by 6 bases, with 14 bases between. This CDR3 spans 14 amino acids.

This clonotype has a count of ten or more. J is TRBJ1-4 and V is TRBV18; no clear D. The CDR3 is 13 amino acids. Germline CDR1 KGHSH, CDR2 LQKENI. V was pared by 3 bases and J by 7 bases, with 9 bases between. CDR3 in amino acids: CASSPQWGEKLFF. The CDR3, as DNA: TGTGCCAGCTCACCCCAGTGGGGTGAAAAACTGTTTTTT.

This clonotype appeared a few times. This CDR3 is CASEYFRGQLSLGAFF. As DNA, the CDR3 is TGTGCCAGCGAATATTTCCGGGGGCAATTGTCCCTCGGAGCTTTCTTT. V usage is TRBV12-3 or TRBV12-4 and J usage is TRBJ1-1, with D possibly being TRBD1 (6 bases). Deletions cut 8 bases from V and 10 bases from J, with 29 bases between. The CDR3 loop spans 16 amino acids.

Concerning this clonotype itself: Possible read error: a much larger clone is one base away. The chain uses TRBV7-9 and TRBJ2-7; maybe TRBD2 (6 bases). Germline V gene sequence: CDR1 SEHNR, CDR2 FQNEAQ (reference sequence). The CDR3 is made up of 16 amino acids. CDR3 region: CVSTGGATASSYEQYF. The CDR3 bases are TGTGTCAGCACGGGCGGGGCGACTGCTAGCTCCTACGAGCAGTACTTC.

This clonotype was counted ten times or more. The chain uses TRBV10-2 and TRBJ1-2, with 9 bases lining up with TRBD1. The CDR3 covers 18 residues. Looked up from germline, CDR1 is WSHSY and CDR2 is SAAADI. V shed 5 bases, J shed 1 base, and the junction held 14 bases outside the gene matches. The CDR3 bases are TGCGCCAGCAGTACCTGGGGACAGGGAGTCGGATTTAACTATGGCTACACCTTC. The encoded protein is CASSTWGQGVGFNYGYTF.

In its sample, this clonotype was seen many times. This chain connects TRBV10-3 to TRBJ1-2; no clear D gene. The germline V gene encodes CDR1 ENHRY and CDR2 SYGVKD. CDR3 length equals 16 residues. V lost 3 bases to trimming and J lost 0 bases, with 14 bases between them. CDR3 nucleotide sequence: TGTGCCATCAGTGACCGGCTTAGGCCATCTAACTATGGCTACACCTTC. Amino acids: CAISDRLRPSNYGYTF.

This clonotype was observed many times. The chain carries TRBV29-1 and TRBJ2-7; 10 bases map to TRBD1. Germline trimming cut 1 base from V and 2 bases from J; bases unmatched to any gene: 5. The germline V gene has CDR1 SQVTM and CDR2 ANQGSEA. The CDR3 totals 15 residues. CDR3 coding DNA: TGCAGCGTTGAAGGGGGGACAGGGGACCCCTACGAGCAGTACTTC. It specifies CSVEGGTGDPYEQYF.

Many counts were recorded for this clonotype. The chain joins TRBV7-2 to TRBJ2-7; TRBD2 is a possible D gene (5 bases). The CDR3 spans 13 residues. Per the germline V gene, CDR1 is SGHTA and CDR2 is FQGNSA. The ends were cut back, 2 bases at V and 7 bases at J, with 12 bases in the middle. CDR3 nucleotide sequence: TGTGCCAGCAGCTTATGGCTTCCGGGGGAGCAGTACTTC. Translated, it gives CASSLWLPGEQYF.

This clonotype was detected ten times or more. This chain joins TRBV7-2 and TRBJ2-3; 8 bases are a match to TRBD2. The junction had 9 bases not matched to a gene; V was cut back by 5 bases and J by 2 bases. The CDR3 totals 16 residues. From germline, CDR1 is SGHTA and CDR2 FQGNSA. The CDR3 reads CASSPDPSGHTDTQYF. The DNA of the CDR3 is TGTGCCAGCAGCCCAGACCCTAGCGGGCACACAGATACGCAGTATTTT.